Listed below are T cell receptor beta chains from one sample, sequenced in a study of beta chain features in type 1 diabetes. TCRdb keeps only in-frame clones here, not all; method: immunoSEQ multiplex PCR. The sample has about 250,000 clones, less than 15% seen once. Source material: naive CD4+ T cells from blood. Receptor source: a woman in her 40s in good health. Each CDR3 is given with its conserved first and last residue. A D gene is named only where the DNA matches it firmly. The listing skips clone size in some rows; elsewhere it reads once, few, many or a size class.

>TRBV5-1|TRBD1|-|15|TRBJ1-6
CASSLAGGGSSPLHF
TGCGCCAGCAGCTTGGCCGGAGGGGGCAGTTCACCCCTCCACTTT
>TRBV7-2|TRBD2|few|15|TRBJ2-7
CASSPGTSGGYEQYF
TGTGCCAGCAGTCCCGGGACTAGCGGGGGGTACGAGCAGTACTTC
>TRBV5-6|TRBD2|-|15|TRBJ2-5
CASSGGGAGQETQYF
TGTGCCAGCAGTGGCGGGGGGGCAGGGCAAGAGACCCAGTACTTC
>TRBV28|TRBD1|-|15|TRBJ2-5
CASSSRQGAQETQYF
TGTGCCAGCAGCTCCAGACAGGGGGCTCAAGAGACCCAGTACTTC
>TRBV19|-|-|12|TRBJ1-2
CASSIRELGYTF
TGTGCCAGTAGTATACGTGAACTTGGCTACACCTTC
>TRBV19|TRBD1|-|14|TRBJ1-5
CASSRDRVYQPQHF
TGTGCCAGTAGTCGGGACAGGGTCTATCAGCCCCAGCATTTT
>TRBV7-9|-|many|12|TRBJ2-7
CASSYTGYEQYF
TGTGCCAGCAGCTACACAGGGTACGAGCAGTACTTC
>TRBV21-1|-|-|17|TRBJ1-1
CASSKEGGRILNTEAFF
TGTGCCAGCAGCAAAGAGGGAGGGCGGATATTGAACACTGAAGCTTTCTTT
>TRBV28|TRBD1|few|16|TRBJ2-7
CACNEGAVASSYEQYF
TGTGCCTGCAACGAGGGGGCAGTCGCGTCTTCCTACGAGCAGTACTTC
>TRBV11-2|TRBD1|-|15|TRBJ2-5
CASSLAGQGWETQYF
TGTGCCAGCAGCTTAGCGGGACAGGGGTGGGAGACCCAGTACTTC
>TRBV18|-|few|15|TRBJ1-2
CASSPNRDMGYGYTF
TGTGCCAGCTCACCCAATCGGGACATGGGCTATGGCTACACCTTC
>TRBV11-2|-|few|15|TRBJ2-7
CASSLEVLPIGEQYF
TGTGCCAGCAGCTTAGAGGTTCTCCCAATCGGCGAGCAGTACTTC
>TRBV19|-|few|16|TRBJ1-1
CASSIDVTGLNTEAFF
TGTGCCAGTAGTATAGATGTTACAGGGCTAAACACTGAAGCTTTCTTT
>TRBV4-1|-|few|15|TRBJ2-6
CASSPGAAGANVLTF
TGCGCCAGCAGCCCAGGGGCAGCTGGGGCCAACGTCCTGACTTTC
>TRBV6-5|TRBD1|-|15|TRBJ1-6
CASRGTVWGNSPLHF
TGTGCCAGCAGGGGGACAGTTTGGGGAAATTCACCCCTCCACTTT
>TRBV6-7|-|-|19|TRBJ2-4
CASSYTRTEELIAKNIQYF
TGTGCCAGCAGTTACACTCGGACAGAGGAATTGATAGCCAAAAACATTCAGTACTTC
>TRBV9|TRBD1|-|13|TRBJ1-6
CASNGQGNSPLHF
TGTGCCAGCAACGGACAGGGAAATTCACCCCTCCACTTT
>TRBV7-2|-|few|16|TRBJ1-2
CASSHDRHLLNYGYTF
TGTGCCAGCAGCCACGACAGGCACTTACTTAACTATGGCTACACCTTC
>TRBV10-3|TRBD1|-|13|TRBJ2-7
CATGISGGYEQYF
TGTGCCACCGGGATATCAGGGGGCTACGAGCAGTACTTC
>TRBV6-5|TRBD1|-|15|TRBJ1-1
CASSRGDRENTEAFF
TGTGCCAGCAGTAGGGGGGACAGAGAGAACACTGAAGCTTTCTTT
>TRBV5-1|TRBD2|-|16|TRBJ2-5
CASSLGLAGAQETQYF
TGCGCCAGCAGCTTGGGACTAGCGGGGGCCCAAGAGACCCAGTACTTC
>TRBV4-2|TRBD1|few|15|TRBJ2-7
CASSQQQGVAYEQYF
TGTGCCAGCAGCCAACAACAGGGGGTAGCCTACGAGCAGTACTTC
>TRBV27|-|few|15|TRBJ1-2
CASKAGATRGYGYTF
TGTGCCAGCAAGGCAGGGGCCACCCGGGGCTATGGCTACACCTTC
>TRBV5-1|TRBD1|few|15|TRBJ2-3
CASSLVGDRVDTQYF
TGCGCCTCCAGCTTGGTGGGGGACAGGGTCGATACGCAGTATTTT
>TRBV5-4|-|-|15|TRBJ1-1
CASSGVRVGNTEAFF
TGTGCCAGCAGCGGTGTCAGGGTAGGGAACACTGAAGCTTTCTTT
>TRBV4-1|-|-|16|TRBJ1-5
CASSQQDTYSNQPQHF
TGCGCCAGCAGCCAGCAGGACACTTACAGCAATCAGCCCCAGCATTTT
>TRBV5-1|-|few|15|TRBJ2-4
CASSSVGGSKNIQYF
TGCGCCAGCAGCTCCGTCGGGGGATCGAAAAACATTCAGTACTTC
>TRBV7-9|TRBD1|few|15|TRBJ1-2
CASSTRQGLAYGYTF
TGTGCCAGCAGCACCCGACAGGGCCTTGCCTATGGCTACACCTTC
>TRBV5-1|-|-|15|TRBJ2-7
CASSPRLDSSYEQYF
TGCGCCAGCAGCCCGAGACTTGACAGCTCCTACGAGCAGTACTTC
>TRBV14|-|many|15|TRBJ2-6
CASSQDLNGANVLTF
TGTGCCAGCAGCCAAGATCTAAACGGGGCCAACGTCCTGACTTTC
>TRBV7-2|TRBD1|-|16|TRBJ1-3
CASSSHGQGNGNTIYF
TGTGCCAGCAGCTCTCATGGACAGGGTAACGGAAACACCATATATTTT
>TRBV7-8|TRBD1|few|17|TRBJ2-5
CASSSPPGTGVGETQYF
TGTGCCAGCAGCTCCCCCCCCGGGACAGGGGTTGGAGAGACCCAGTACTTC
>TRBV27|-|-|19|TRBJ1-2
CASSLSRWAAKLKNYGYTF
TGTGCCAGCAGTTTGTCGCGTTGGGCCGCAAAACTTAAAAACTATGGCTACACCTTC
>TRBV29-1|TRBD1|-|14|TRBJ1-2
CSVGGQGVDGGYTF
TGCAGCGTTGGCGGACAGGGGGTAGACGGCGGCTACACCTTC
>TRBV5-1|TRBD2|-|16|TRBJ2-2
CASSSGTSGNTGELFF
TGCGCCAGCAGTTCCGGGACTAGCGGGAACACCGGGGAGCTGTTTTTT
>TRBV5-1|-|-|14|TRBJ2-5
CASSLGTGTPTQYF
TGCGCCAGCAGCTTGGGAACAGGGACCCCGACCCAGTACTTC
>TRBV4-1|-|-|14|TRBJ2-5
CASSLVQGQETQYF
TGCGCCAGCAGCCTCGTACAGGGCCAAGAGACCCAGTACTTC
>TRBV5-6|TRBD2|-|15|TRBJ2-3
CASSRGLADKDTQYF
TGTGCCAGCAGCCGCGGACTAGCGGATAAAGATACGCAGTATTTT
>TRBV19|-|-|15|TRBJ2-3
CASSMAGPGTDTQYF
TGTGCCAGTAGTATGGCGGGACCTGGCACAGATACGCAGTATTTT
>TRBV5-1|-|few|14|TRBJ2-7
CASSFQGTSYEQYF
TGCGCCAGCAGCTTCCAGGGGACCTCCTACGAGCAGTACTTC
>TRBV19|-|few|15|TRBJ1-6
CASTPTPGGNSPLHF
TGTGCCAGTACCCCGACGCCCGGGGGGAATTCACCCCTCCACTTT
>TRBV6-5|TRBD1|-|13|TRBJ1-2
CASRVGQAYGYTF
TGTGCCAGCAGGGTGGGACAGGCTTATGGCTACACCTTC
>TRBV2|TRBD1|few|15|TRBJ2-1
CASKIEGQAYNEQFF
TGTGCCAGCAAAATAGAGGGACAGGCCTACAATGAGCAGTTCTTC
>TRBV9|TRBD1|-|14|TRBJ2-3
CASSVTGVSDTQYF
TGTGCCAGCAGCGTGACAGGGGTCTCAGATACGCAGTATTTT
>TRBV6-5|TRBD1|-|15|TRBJ2-7
CASSREQGSPYEQYF
TGTGCCAGCAGCCGCGAACAGGGGTCCCCCTACGAGCAGTACTTC
>TRBV9|-|-|15|TRBJ1-1
CASSPGGIPNTEAFF
TGTGCCAGCAGCCCCGGGGGGATCCCCAACACTGAAGCTTTCTTT
>TRBV6-5|TRBD2|-|15|TRBJ2-7
CASSYSGTSGGEEYF
TGTGCCAGCAGTTACTCCGGGACTAGCGGGGGGGAGGAGTACTTC
>TRBV5-4|-|few|13|TRBJ2-7
CASSRPPSYEQYF
TGTGCCAGCAGCCGTCCCCCCTCCTACGAGCAGTACTTC